This T cell receptor (beta chain) was found in a study of T cell changes during pregnancy in multiple sclerosis. Sequencing used immunoSEQ multiplex PCR; TCRdb keeps in-frame clones, though not all of them. The data show about 80,000 clones, about 91% seen once. The junction had 2 bases not matched to a gene; V was cut back by 4 bases and J by 7 bases. Germline-derived CDR1 and CDR2 are LGHNA and YNFKEQ. This CDR3 is built from 15 residues. The sequences come from peripheral blood, collected before pregnancy. The source of this sequence is a female donor with multiple sclerosis, enrolled in a pregnancy study. The genes are TRBV4-2 and TRBJ2-1, with 15 bases identical to TRBD2. The CDR3 spells CASSLGLAGGNEQFF. CDR3 nucleotide sequence: TGTGCCAGCAGCCTGGGACTAGCGGGAGGAAATGAGCAGTTCTTC.